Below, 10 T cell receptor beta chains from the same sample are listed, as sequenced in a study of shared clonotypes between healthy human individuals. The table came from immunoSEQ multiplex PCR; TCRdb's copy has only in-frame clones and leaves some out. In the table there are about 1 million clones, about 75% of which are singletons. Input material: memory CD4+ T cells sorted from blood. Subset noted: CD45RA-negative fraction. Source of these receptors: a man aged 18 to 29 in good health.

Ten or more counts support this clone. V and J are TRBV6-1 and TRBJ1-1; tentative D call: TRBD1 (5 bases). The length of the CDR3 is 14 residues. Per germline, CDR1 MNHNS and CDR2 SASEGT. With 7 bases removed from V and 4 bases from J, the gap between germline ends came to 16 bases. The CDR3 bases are TGTGCCAGCAATGGGGGACTTTATTCCACTGAAGCTTTCTTT. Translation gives CASNGGLYSTEAFF.

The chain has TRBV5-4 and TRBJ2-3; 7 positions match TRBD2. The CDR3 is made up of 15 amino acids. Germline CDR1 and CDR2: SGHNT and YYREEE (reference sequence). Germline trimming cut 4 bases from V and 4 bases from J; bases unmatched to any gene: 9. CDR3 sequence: CASSLASGGSDTQYF. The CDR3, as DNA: TGTGCCAGCAGCCTTGCTAGCGGAGGTTCAGATACGCAGTATTTT.

The chain's CDR3 is CASSQDLPRASSGANVLTF. The CDR3 DNA reads TGCGCCAGCAGCCAAGATCTTCCCAGGGCGTCCTCTGGGGCCAACGTCCTGACTTTC. This chain uses TRBV4-3 with TRBJ2-6, with D possibly being TRBD1 (5 bases). The CDR3 length is 19 residues. Germline V gene sequence: CDR1 LGHNA, CDR2 YSLEER. The V end lost 0 bases, the J end lost 0 bases, and 15 bases lay between the germline ends.

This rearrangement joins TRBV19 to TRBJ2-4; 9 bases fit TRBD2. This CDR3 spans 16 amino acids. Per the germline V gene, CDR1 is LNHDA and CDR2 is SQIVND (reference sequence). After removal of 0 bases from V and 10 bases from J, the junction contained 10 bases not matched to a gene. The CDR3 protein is CASSIDSGGSLGIQYF. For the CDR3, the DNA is TGTGCCAGTAGTATAGATAGCGGGGGATCCCTCGGGATTCAGTACTTC.

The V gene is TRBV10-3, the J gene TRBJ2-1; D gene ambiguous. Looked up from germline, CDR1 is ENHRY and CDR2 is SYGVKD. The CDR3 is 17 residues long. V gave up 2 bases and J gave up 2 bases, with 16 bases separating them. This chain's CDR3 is CAISEPGSGMPYNEQFF. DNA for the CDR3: TGTGCCATCAGTGAGCCCGGCTCAGGAATGCCCTACAATGAGCAGTTCTTC.

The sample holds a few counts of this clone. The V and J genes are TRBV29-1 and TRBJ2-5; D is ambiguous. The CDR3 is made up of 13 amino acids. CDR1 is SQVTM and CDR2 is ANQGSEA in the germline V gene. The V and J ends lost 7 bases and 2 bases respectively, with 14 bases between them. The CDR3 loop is CSANGRQQETQYF. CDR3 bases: TGCAGCGCGAACGGCAGGCAACAAGAGACCCAGTACTTC.

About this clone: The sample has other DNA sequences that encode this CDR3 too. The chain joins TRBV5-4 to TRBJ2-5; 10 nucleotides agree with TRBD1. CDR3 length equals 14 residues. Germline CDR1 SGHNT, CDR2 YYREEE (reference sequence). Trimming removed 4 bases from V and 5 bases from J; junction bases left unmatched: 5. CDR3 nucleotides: TGTGCCAGCAGCCCCACGGGACAGGGGGAGACCCAGTACTTC. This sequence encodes CASSPTGQGETQYF.

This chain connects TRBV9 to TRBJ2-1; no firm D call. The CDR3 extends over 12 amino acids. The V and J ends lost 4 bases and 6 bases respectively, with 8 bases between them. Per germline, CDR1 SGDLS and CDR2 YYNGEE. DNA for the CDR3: TGTGCCAGCAGCCCCCGGAGCAATGAGCAGTTCTTC. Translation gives CASSPRSNEQFF.

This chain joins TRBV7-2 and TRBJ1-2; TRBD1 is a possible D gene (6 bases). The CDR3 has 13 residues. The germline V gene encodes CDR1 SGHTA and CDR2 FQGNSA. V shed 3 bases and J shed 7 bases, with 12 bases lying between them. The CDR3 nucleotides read TGTGCCAGCAGCTTGCGCGGGGGCCTTGGCTACACCTTC. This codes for CASSLRGGLGYTF.

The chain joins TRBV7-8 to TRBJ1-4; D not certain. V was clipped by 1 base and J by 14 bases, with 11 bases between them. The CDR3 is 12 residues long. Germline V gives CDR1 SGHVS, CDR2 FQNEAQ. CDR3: CASSLEPGRLFF. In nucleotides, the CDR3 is TGTGCCAGCAGCTTAGAGCCAGGTCGGCTGTTTTTT.